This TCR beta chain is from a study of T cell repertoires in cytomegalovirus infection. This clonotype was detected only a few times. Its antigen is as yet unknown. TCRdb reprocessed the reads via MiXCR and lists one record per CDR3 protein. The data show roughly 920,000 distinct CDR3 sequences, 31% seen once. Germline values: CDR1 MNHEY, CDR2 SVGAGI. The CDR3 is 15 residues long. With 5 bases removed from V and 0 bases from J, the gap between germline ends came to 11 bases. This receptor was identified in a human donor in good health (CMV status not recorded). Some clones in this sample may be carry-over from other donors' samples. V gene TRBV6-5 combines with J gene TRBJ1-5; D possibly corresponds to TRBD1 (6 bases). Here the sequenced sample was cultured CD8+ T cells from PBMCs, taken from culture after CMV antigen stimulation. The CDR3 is CASSGQLYSNQPQHF. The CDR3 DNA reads TGTGCCAGCAGTGGACAGCTTTATAGCAATCAGCCCCAGCATTTT.